The 3 T cell receptor beta chains presented below share a single source sample, sequenced in a study of CD8+ T cells in alopecia areata. Sequencing relied on a cDNA template that was reverse transcribed from extracted RNA. TCRdb keeps only in-frame clones here, not all; method: immunoSEQ multiplex PCR. The sample has 200,000 or so clones; 56% are singletons. Sequencing was performed on CD8+ T cells sorted from blood. All receptors come from a human donor in good health.

The J gene is TRBJ2-7, the V gene TRBV7-9, with D possibly TRBD1 on 6 matching bases. The germline V gene encodes CDR1 SEHNR and CDR2 FQNEAQ (reference sequence). Between the trimmed V and J ends, which lost 10 bases and 3 bases, there was a span of 10 bases. There are 11 residues in the CDR3. CDR3 sequence (DNA): TGTGCCACCTCGGACAGCTACGAGCAGTACTTC. This translates into CATSDSYEQYF.

Only one count was recorded for this clone. The CDR3 loop reads CAISLDSSYEQYF. The CDR3 nucleotides are TGTGCCATCTCCTTAGACAGCTCCTACGAGCAGTACTTC. V gene TRBV10-3 combines with J gene TRBJ2-7, with D maybe TRBD1 (5 bases). CDR1 is ENHRY and CDR2 is SYGVKD in the germline V gene. The CDR3 extends over 13 amino acids. V was pared by 8 bases and J by 0 bases, with 11 bases between.

V usage is TRBV29-1 and J usage is TRBJ2-1, with D possibly being TRBD1 (7 bases). V was clipped by 5 bases and J by 12 bases, with 14 bases between them. Germline-derived CDR1 and CDR2 are SQVTM and ANQGSEA. The CDR3 is 11 amino acids. The CDR3 region has the DNA TGCAGCGTTCCTCGACAGGGAGGGCAGTTCTTC. Protein product: CSVPRQGGQFF.